This T cell receptor (beta chain) appears in the sequencing data of a study of blood T cell repertoires in COVID-19. Clones were read by immunoSEQ multiplex PCR, and TCRdb kept only the in-frame ones, dropping some. The sample has fewer than 450,000 clones, around 90% seen once. The ends were cut back, 3 bases at V and 1 base at J, with 5 bases in the middle. The length of the CDR3 is 13 residues. Germline assignment: CDR1 LGHDT and CDR2 YNNKEL (reference sequence). This TCR was recovered from a man aged 18 to 29 who had recovered from COVID-19. Sequencing used PBMCs or T cells enriched from blood (not recorded which). The chain carries TRBV3-1 (or the pseudogene TRBV3-2) and TRBJ2-3; D is ambiguous. In DNA form, the CDR3 reads TGTGCCAGCAGCCATCGGGGCACAGATACGCAGTATTTT. Translation: CASSHRGTDTQYF.